The 21 T cell receptor beta chains below come from one sample, sequenced in a study of shared clonotypes between healthy human individuals. Terminally differentiated effector memory CD45RA+ cells were excluded from the naive CD8 cells, which were CD45RO-negative and positively selected for CCR7. This table comes from immunoSEQ multiplex PCR, and its TCRdb copy is limited to in-frame clones, with some not included. The sample comprises roughly 2,000,000 clones, 93% of which are singletons, and 1.5% to 2% rests with the top ten. Sequencing input: naive CD8+ T cells from PBMCs. Source of these receptors: a man between 18 and 29 years old in good health. Some clones in this sample may be carry-over from other donors' samples.

The V and J genes are TRBV7-9 and TRBJ2-5; 11 bases line up with TRBD2. The CDR3 runs 13 residues. The germline CDR1 and CDR2 sequences are SEHNR and FQNEAQ (reference sequence). V trimming: 4 bases; J trimming: 7 bases; junction bases outside the gene matches: 2. In DNA, the CDR3 is TGTGCCAGCAGCTCCGGGACTAGCGGGACCCAGTACTTC. Translated: CASSSGTSGTQYF.

This chain links TRBV4-3 with TRBJ2-1; TRBD2 aligns across 7 bases. The germline V gene has CDR1 LGHNA and CDR2 YSLEER. J gave up 4 bases and V 6 bases, and 12 bases lay outside the gene matches. This CDR3 is 16 amino acids long. The CDR3 nucleotides are TGCGCCAGCAGGTCGTCGAGGGTAGCGGGTTACAATGAGCAGTTCTTC. Translated: CASRSSRVAGYNEQFF.

The chain links TRBV10-3 to TRBJ1-5; possible D gene TRBD1, 5 bases. Germline CDR1 ENHRY, CDR2 SYGVKD. The V gene lost 0 bases and the J gene lost 2 bases, with 11 bases spanning the gap. This CDR3 is built from 16 residues. The CDR3 loop is CAISESIRRGNQPQHF. The CDR3 DNA is TGTGCCATCAGTGAGTCGATCCGCAGGGGCAATCAGCCCCAGCATTTT.

The chain carries TRBV19 and TRBJ2-5, with D maybe TRBD1 (7 bases). This CDR3 is built from 14 residues. With 5 bases removed from V and 5 bases from J, the gap between germline ends came to 15 bases. The germline V gene encodes CDR1 LNHDA and CDR2 SQIVND (reference sequence). The CDR3 region is CASSGPTGRETQYF. The CDR3 bases are TGTGCCAGTAGTGGACCGACAGGGAGGGAGACCCAGTACTTC.

The chain links TRBV4-3 to TRBJ1-2; D is perhaps TRBD1 (5 bases). Germline V lookup: CDR1 LGHNA, CDR2 YSLEER. Trimming removed 1 base from V and 2 bases from J, with 8 bases in between. This CDR3 contains 14 residues. CDR3 nucleotide sequence: TGCGCCAGCAGCCAAGGACAGCCCAACTATGGCTACACCTTC. Translation gives CASSQGQPNYGYTF.

This clone occurred a few times. The J gene is TRBJ1-5, the V gene TRBV19; no firm D call. This CDR3 is built from 14 residues. Trimming pared 5 bases from V and 0 bases from J, leaving 8 bases between. Germline lookup yields CDR1 LNHDA and CDR2 SQIVND (reference sequence). Here the CDR3 DNA reads TGTGCCAGTAGTGGAGCTTATAGCAATCAGCCCCAGCATTTT. This codes for CASSGAYSNQPQHF.

The genes are TRBV7-9 and TRBJ1-1; D gene ambiguous. The CDR3 totals 14 residues. The germline V and J ends were trimmed by 5 bases and 5 bases, with 15 bases remaining between them. Germline V CDR1 and CDR2: SEHNR, FQNEAQ (reference sequence). For the CDR3, the DNA is TGTGCCAGCAGCCATGGGAATCGGGGTACTGAAGCTTTCTTT. This gives the protein CASSHGNRGTEAFF.

CDR3 in amino acids: CASSQDSRPSYEQYF. In nucleotides, the CDR3 is TGCGCCAGCAGCCAAGATAGCAGGCCCTCCTACGAGCAGTACTTC. This chain uses TRBV4-3 with TRBJ2-7, with unresolved D. The V gene lost 0 bases and the J gene lost 0 bases, with 9 bases spanning the gap. The V gene's germline CDR1 is LGHNA and CDR2 YSLEER. This CDR3 has 15 residues.

V is TRBV27 and J is TRBJ2-5, with D uncertain. The germline V gene encodes CDR1 MNHEY and CDR2 SMNVEV (reference sequence). This CDR3 region has 15 residues. V lost 4 bases, J lost 0 bases, and 12 bases lay in between. The CDR3 bases are TGTGCCAGCAGTTCTTCCCTCTCCTACCAAGAGACCCAGTACTTC. The encoded protein is CASSSSLSYQETQYF.

V is TRBV28 and J is TRBJ2-7, with D hard to call. CDR3 length equals 12 residues. CDR1 is MDHEN, CDR2 SYDVKM, per germline. Trimming removed 5 bases at V and 5 bases at J, with 10 bases between. The CDR3 DNA sequence: TGTGCCAGCAGTCCCGGTTCCCACGAGCAGTACTTC. This gives the protein CASSPGSHEQYF.

The chain carries TRBV29-1 and TRBJ2-5; 11 bases are a match to TRBD2. Germline-derived CDR1 and CDR2 are SQVTM and ANQGSEA. V lost 5 bases to trimming and J lost 3 bases; unmatched junction nucleotides: 5. The CDR3 sequence is 14 residues long. The CDR3, as DNA: TGCAGCGTTCTGGGACTAGCGGCAGAAGAGACCCAGTACTTC. Protein: CSVLGLAAEETQYF.

This clone has a single count. This chain connects TRBV11-3 to TRBJ2-1; 9 bases agree with TRBD1. The CDR3 loop spans 17 amino acids. The germline V gene encodes CDR1 SGHNT and CDR2 YENEEA. Trimming at V came to 0 bases and at J to 5 bases, leaving 8 bases not matched to a gene. In DNA, the CDR3 is TGTGCCAGCAGCTTAGATCCCGGACAGGGGACACACAATGAGCAGTTCTTC. It codes for CASSLDPGQGTHNEQFF. The variable domain in full, completed from reference TRBV11-3 and TRBJ2-1, reads EAGVVQSPRYKIIEKKQPVAFWCNPISGHNTLYWYLQNLGQGPELLIRYENEEAVDDSQLPKDRFSAERLKGVDSTLKIQPAELGDSAVYLCASSLDPGQGTHNEQFFGPGTRLTVL.

The rearrangement joins TRBV25-1 to TRBJ1-1; D possibly corresponds to TRBD1 (5 bases). Germline V gene sequence: CDR1 MGHDK, CDR2 SYGVNS. The V gene lost 4 bases and the J gene lost 4 bases, with 13 bases spanning the gap. The CDR3 spans 14 residues. CDR3 residues: CASSGMGRSTEAFF. The CDR3 nucleotides read TGTGCCAGCAGTGGGATGGGGCGCAGCACTGAAGCTTTCTTT.

V usage is TRBV27 and J usage is TRBJ2-3, with a possible D match to TRBD2 (6 bases). V gave up 5 bases and J gave up 2 bases, with 14 bases separating them. This CDR3 has 15 residues. CDR1 and CDR2 from the germline V gene are MNHEY and SMNVEV (reference sequence). Here the CDR3 DNA reads TGTGCCAGCAGTCCTCCGACTAGATACACAGATACGCAGTATTTT. Encoded protein: CASSPPTRYTDTQYF.

This clone was counted a few times. The chain carries TRBV30 and TRBJ1-1; D possibly corresponds to TRBD1 (5 bases). The germline V and J ends were trimmed by 2 bases and 5 bases, with 15 bases remaining between them. The CDR3 length is 14 residues. Germline-derived CDR1 and CDR2 are GTSNPN and SVGIG (reference sequence). CDR3 sequence (DNA): TGTGCCTGGAGTTGGACCAGGGAGGGAACTGAAGCTTTCTTT. This codes for CAWSWTREGTEAFF.

The table lists this clone with a count of one. This sample also contains other DNA sequences that code for the same CDR3. The chain links TRBV19 to TRBJ1-1; 7 positions match TRBD1. CDR1 LNHDA and CDR2 SQIVND come from the germline V gene (reference sequence). The CDR3 sequence is 14 residues long. V lost 4 bases to trimming and J lost 0 bases; unmatched junction nucleotides: 2. CDR3 DNA sequence: TGTGCCAGTAGTACGGGACAGTTGAACACTGAAGCTTTCTTT. The encoded protein is CASSTGQLNTEAFF.

CDR3 sequence: CASSEALGTRYEQFF. DNA of the CDR3: TGTGCCAGCAGTGAAGCGCTTGGGACTAGGTATGAGCAGTTCTTC. The V and J genes are TRBV2 and TRBJ2-1; 8 bases are shared with TRBD2. The CDR3 is made up of 15 amino acids. After removal of 0 bases from V and 8 bases from J, the junction contained 6 bases not matched to a gene. Germline CDR1 and CDR2: SNHLY and FYNNEI.

The rearrangement uses TRBV4-1 and TRBJ1-1; 9 nucleotides line up with TRBD1. The trim removed 5 bases at V and 0 bases at J, leaving 7 bases unmatched. Germline V lookup: CDR1 MGHRA, CDR2 YSYEKL. This CDR3 has 16 residues. In DNA form, the CDR3 reads TGCGCCAGCAGCGAGGGACAGGGCGGTATGAACACTGAAGCTTTCTTT. Its translation is CASSEGQGGMNTEAFF.

The gene calls are TRBV7-8 and TRBJ1-3; 7 bases are a match to TRBD1. Germline V lookup: CDR1 SGHVS, CDR2 FQNEAQ. With V trimmed by 6 bases and J by 4 bases, 3 bases remained unmatched. CDR3 size: 13 residues. CDR3 loop: CASSQDRGNTIYF. The CDR3 DNA reads as TGTGCCAGCAGTCAGGACAGGGGAAACACCATATATTTT.

The chain employs TRBV28 and TRBJ2-5; unclear D gene. Germline V gene data show CDR1 as MDHEN and CDR2 as SYDVKM. Between the trimmed V and J ends, which lost 2 bases and 2 bases, there was a span of 12 bases. The CDR3 has 15 residues. CDR3 loop: CASSLSAAVQETQYF. The CDR3, as DNA: TGTGCCAGCAGTTTAAGCGCGGCGGTACAAGAGACCCAGTACTTC. The full variable domain, in which reference TRBV28 and TRBJ2-5 provide the parts outside the CDR3, is DVKVTQSSRYLVKRTGEKVFLECVQDMDHENMFWYRQDPGLGLRLIYFSYDVKMKEKGDIPEGYSVSREKKERFSLILESASTNQTSMYLCASSLSAAVQETQYFGPGTRLLVL.

The gene calls are TRBV14 and TRBJ2-2, with TRBD1 matching over 8 bases. The CDR3 extends over 14 amino acids. The J segment lost 6 bases and the V segment lost 3 bases, leaving 3 bases of the junction unmatched. CDR1 SGHDN and CDR2 FVKESK come from the germline V gene. CDR3 bases: TGTGCCAGCAGCCAGCTGACAGGGGCCGGGGAGCTGTTTTTT. It translates to CASSQLTGAGELFF.